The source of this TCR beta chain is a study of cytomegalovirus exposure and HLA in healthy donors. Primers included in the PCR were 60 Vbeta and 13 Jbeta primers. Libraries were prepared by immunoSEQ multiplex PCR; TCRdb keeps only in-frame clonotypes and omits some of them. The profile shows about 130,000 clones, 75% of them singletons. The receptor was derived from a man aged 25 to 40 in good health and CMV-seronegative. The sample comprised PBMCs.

The CDR3 here is CASSLAGGGVYEQYF. CDR3 nucleotide sequence: TGTGCCAGCAGCTTAGCTGGCGGGGGGGTTTACGAGCAGTACTTC. The rearrangement links TRBV7-2 to TRBJ2-7, with 9 bases aligning to TRBD2. Germline-derived CDR1 and CDR2 are SGHTA and FQGNSA. The CDR3 has 15 residues. The V gene end was trimmed by 0 bases and the J gene end by 4 bases; junction bases not matched to a gene: 4.